The rows below give T cell receptor beta chains drawn from one sample of a study of shared clonotypes between healthy human individuals. Method: immunoSEQ multiplex PCR; TCRdb's copy keeps in-frame clones and lacks some. The sample consists of around 2.3 million clones, about 94% of them appearing once. The sequencing sample was made of naive CD4+ T cells sorted from blood. These TCRs come from a young man in good health. Each CDR3 is given with its conserved first and last residue. D genes are given only for firm matches. Where a row states a size, it is once, few, many or the class of an expanded clone; other rows omit it.

J,length,D,size,V,CDR3,DNA
TRBJ1-2,17,TRBD1,-,TRBV5-1,CASSPGTGRSSDYGYTF,TGCGCCAGCAGTCCCGGGACAGGGCGGAGTAGCGACTATGGCTACACCTTC
TRBJ2-6,13,-,-,TRBV6-5,CAIRGSGANVLTF,TGTGCCATCCGGGGGAGTGGGGCCAACGTCCTGACTTTC
TRBJ2-3,14,-,-,TRBV6-1,CASSELDFTDTQYF,TGTGCCAGCAGTGAATTGGACTTCACAGATACGCAGTATTTT
TRBJ2-3,13,-,once,TRBV9,CASSPGSTDTQYF,TGTGCCAGCAGCCCCGGTAGCACAGATACGCAGTATTTT
TRBJ2-7,13,-,-,TRBV5-1,CASSSGGNYEQYF,TGCGCCAGCAGTTCAGGGGGGAACTACGAGCAGTACTTC
TRBJ2-1,13,-,-,TRBV18,CASSPSGGDEQFF,TGTGCCAGCTCACCATCGGGGGGCGATGAGCAGTTCTTC
TRBJ2-2,15,-,-,TRBV2,CASRTGRANTGELFF,TGTGCCAGCAGAACAGGGCGAGCGAACACCGGGGAGCTGTTTTTT
TRBJ2-5,15,-,-,TRBV5-1,CASSVQAGNKETQYF,TGCGCCAGCAGCGTACAGGCCGGGAATAAAGAGACCCAGTACTTC
TRBJ2-1,15,-,-,TRBV5-1,CASSILDPFSNEQFF,TGCGCCAGCAGTATTCTAGATCCTTTTAGCAATGAGCAGTTCTTC
TRBJ2-7,12,-,-,TRBV10-3,CAIGDAIVQQYF,TGTGCCATAGGAGACGCAATAGTCCAGCAGTACTTC
TRBJ1-4,16,-,-,TRBV5-1,CASSREPQGDGEKLFF,TGCGCCAGCAGCCGAGAACCCCAGGGAGACGGCGAGAAACTGTTTTTT
TRBJ2-3,17,TRBD2,-,TRBV9,CASSVSGGAVSADTQYF,TGTGCCAGCAGCGTAAGCGGGGGGGCCGTAAGCGCAGATACGCAGTATTTT
TRBJ1-1,15,-,-,TRBV10-3,CAISESGGPNTEAFF,TGTGCCATCAGTGAGTCGGGGGGCCCGAACACTGAAGCTTTCTTT
TRBJ1-5,15,-,-,TRBV2,CASSAGGTSNQPQHF,TGTGCCAGCAGTGCCGGGGGGACCTCCAATCAGCCCCAGCATTTT
TRBJ2-7,15,TRBD1,-,TRBV28,CASTQTGTGGHEQYF,TGTGCCAGCACTCAGACCGGGACAGGGGGCCACGAGCAGTACTTC
TRBJ1-3,16,TRBD1,-,TRBV19,CASSMDDRVFWNTIYF,TGTGCCAGTAGTATGGACGACAGGGTGTTTTGGAACACCATATATTTT
TRBJ2-5,16,-,-,TRBV7-9,CASSPNPVFGQETQYF,TGTGCCAGCAGCCCTAATCCAGTTTTCGGTCAAGAGACCCAGTACTTC
TRBJ1-5,15,-,-,TRBV5-1,CASSSEGGFNQPQHF,TGCGCCAGCAGCTCGGAGGGGGGCTTCAATCAGCCCCAGCATTTT
TRBJ1-3,15,-,-,TRBV6-1,CASSPGPSSGNTIYF,TGTGCCAGCAGCCCGGGACCGAGCTCTGGAAACACCATATATTTT
TRBJ2-7,13,-,-,TRBV27,CASIRGRSYEQYF,TGTGCCAGCATCCGGGGGCGCTCCTACGAGCAGTACTTC
TRBJ1-6,14,-,-,TRBV30,CAWDSYKNNSPLHF,TGTGCCTGGGACAGTTATAAAAATAATTCACCCCTCCACTTT
TRBJ2-1,11,-,-,TRBV4-1,CASSQVNEQFF,TGCGCCAGCAGCCAGGTCAATGAGCAGTTCTTC
TRBJ1-4,15,-,-,TRBV7-9,CASSLQGHLNEKLFF,TGTGCCAGCAGCTTACAGGGGCACCTTAATGAAAAACTGTTTTTT
TRBJ2-1,15,TRBD2,-,TRBV6-1,CASSDPGLAVFEQFF,TGTGCCAGCAGTGACCCGGGACTAGCTGTATTTGAGCAGTTCTTC
TRBJ1-2,13,-,-,TRBV27,CASTYRWGYGYTF,TGTGCCAGCACCTATCGCTGGGGCTATGGCTACACCTTC
TRBJ2-1,16,TRBD2,-,TRBV4-1,CASSRHLAGDGYEQFF,TGCGCCAGCAGCCGGCATCTAGCGGGAGATGGATATGAGCAGTTCTTC
TRBJ1-1,13,-,-,TRBV6-6,CASRAAIDTEAFF,TGTGCCAGCAGGGCAGCGATTGACACTGAAGCTTTCTTT
TRBJ2-5,14,-,-,TRBV5-6,CASSLRQGGETQYF,TGTGCCAGCAGCTTGAGGCAGGGTGGAGAGACCCAGTACTTC
TRBJ1-4,14,-,-,TRBV7-8,CASNLLGTNEKLFF,TGTGCCAGCAACCTCCTTGGTACTAATGAAAAACTGTTTTTT
TRBJ2-3,15,TRBD1,-,TRBV10-3,CAITQTGVASDTQYF,TGTGCCATCACCCAGACAGGGGTGGCCAGCGATACGCAGTATTTT
TRBJ2-2,15,TRBD1,-,TRBV4-3,CASSPGTANTGELFF,TGCGCCAGCAGCCCAGGGACAGCGAACACCGGGGAGCTGTTTTTT
TRBJ2-7,11,-,once,TRBV29-1,CSVEKTNEQYF,TGCAGCGTTGAGAAGACCAACGAGCAGTACTTC
TRBJ2-7,14,-,-,TRBV6-1,CASSENNAFYEQYF,TGTGCCAGCAGTGAAAATAACGCATTCTACGAGCAGTACTTC
TRBJ2-5,15,TRBD1,once,TRBV19,CASSIARQGGETQYF,TGTGCCAGTAGTATAGCCCGACAGGGCGGAGAGACCCAGTACTTC
TRBJ2-3,16,-,-,TRBV5-6,CASSWQSSGFTDTQYF,TGTGCCAGCAGCTGGCAGAGTAGCGGATTCACAGATACGCAGTATTTT
TRBJ1-3,14,-,-,TRBV11-2,CASSYSGRGNTIYF,TGTGCCAGCAGCTATTCGGGACGTGGAAACACCATATATTTT
TRBJ2-7,14,TRBD1,-,TRBV5-1,CASSQQGNSYEQYF,TGCGCCAGCAGCCAACAGGGGAACTCCTACGAGCAGTACTTC
TRBJ1-2,14,TRBD1,-,TRBV5-6,CASSILGQAYGYTF,TGTGCCAGCAGCATCCTTGGACAGGCCTATGGCTACACCTTC
TRBJ1-1,14,-,once,TRBV7-2,CASSRLSGATEAFF,TGTGCCAGCAGCCGATTGTCGGGTGCTACTGAAGCTTTCTTT
TRBJ2-3,16,-,-,TRBV7-2,CASSGGTGAGTDTQYF,TGTGCCAGCAGCGGTGGTACGGGAGCCGGCACAGATACGCAGTATTTT
TRBJ2-4,13,TRBD1,-,TRBV6-1,CASADRGIDIQYF,TGTGCCAGCGCGGACAGGGGGATAGACATTCAGTACTTC
TRBJ2-1,15,TRBD2,-,TRBV27,CASSWGLAGYNEQFF,TGTGCCAGCAGTTGGGGACTAGCGGGGTACAATGAGCAGTTCTTC
TRBJ2-7,15,-,-,TRBV6-6,CASSYVQGTSYEQYF,TGTGCCAGCAGTTATGTCCAGGGGACCTCTTACGAGCAGTACTTC
TRBJ2-3,16,TRBD2,-,TRBV5-6,CASSLPGLDSTDTQYF,TGTGCCAGCAGCCTGCCGGGACTAGATAGCACAGATACGCAGTATTTT
TRBJ1-2,14,TRBD1,-,TRBV7-9,CASSLGGDRDSYTF,TGTGCCAGCAGCTTAGGAGGGGACAGGGACAGCTACACCTTC
TRBJ1-2,13,-,-,TRBV9,CASSEGRGTGYTF,TGTGCCAGCAGTGAGGGGAGGGGGACCGGCTACACCTTC
TRBJ2-3,14,-,once,TRBV30,CAWSNPGATDTQYF,TGTGCCTGGAGTAATCCGGGGGCCACAGATACGCAGTATTTT
TRBJ2-1,13,-,-,TRBV30,CAWSPWTGAEQFF,TGTGCCTGGAGCCCATGGACCGGGGCTGAGCAGTTCTTC
TRBJ2-6,15,-,-,TRBV11-2,CASSLGVAGANVLTF,TGTGCCAGCAGCTTAGGAGTTGCTGGGGCCAACGTCCTGACTTTC
TRBJ1-1,16,TRBD1,-,TRBV18,CASSETGASMNTEAFF,TGTGCCAGCTCGGAGACAGGGGCCAGCATGAACACTGAAGCTTTCTTT
TRBJ2-5,14,TRBD1,once,TRBV5-1,CASSIDRAGETQYF,TGCGCCAGCAGCATTGACAGGGCTGGGGAGACCCAGTACTTC
TRBJ1-1,14,-,-,TRBV25-1,CASSRQEGNTEAFF,TGTGCCAGCAGCAGACAGGAAGGGAACACTGAAGCTTTCTTT
TRBJ2-1,14,-,-,TRBV25-1,CASSGQEPYNEQFF,TGTGCCAGCAGTGGACAGGAGCCCTACAATGAGCAGTTCTTC